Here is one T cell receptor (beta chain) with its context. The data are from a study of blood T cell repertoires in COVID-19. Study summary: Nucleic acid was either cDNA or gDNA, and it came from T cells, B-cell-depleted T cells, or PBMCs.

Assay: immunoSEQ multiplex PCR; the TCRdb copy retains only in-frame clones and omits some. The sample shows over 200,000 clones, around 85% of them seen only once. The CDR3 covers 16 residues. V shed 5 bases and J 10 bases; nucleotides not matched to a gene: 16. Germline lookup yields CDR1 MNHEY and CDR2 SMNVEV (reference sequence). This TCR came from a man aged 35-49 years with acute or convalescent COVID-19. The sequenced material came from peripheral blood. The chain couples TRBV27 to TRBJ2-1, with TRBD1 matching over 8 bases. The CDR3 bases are TGTGCCAGCAGTGCCCCGGGACAGGATGTTTCAATGGAGCAGTTCTTC. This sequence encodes CASSAPGQDVSMEQFF.